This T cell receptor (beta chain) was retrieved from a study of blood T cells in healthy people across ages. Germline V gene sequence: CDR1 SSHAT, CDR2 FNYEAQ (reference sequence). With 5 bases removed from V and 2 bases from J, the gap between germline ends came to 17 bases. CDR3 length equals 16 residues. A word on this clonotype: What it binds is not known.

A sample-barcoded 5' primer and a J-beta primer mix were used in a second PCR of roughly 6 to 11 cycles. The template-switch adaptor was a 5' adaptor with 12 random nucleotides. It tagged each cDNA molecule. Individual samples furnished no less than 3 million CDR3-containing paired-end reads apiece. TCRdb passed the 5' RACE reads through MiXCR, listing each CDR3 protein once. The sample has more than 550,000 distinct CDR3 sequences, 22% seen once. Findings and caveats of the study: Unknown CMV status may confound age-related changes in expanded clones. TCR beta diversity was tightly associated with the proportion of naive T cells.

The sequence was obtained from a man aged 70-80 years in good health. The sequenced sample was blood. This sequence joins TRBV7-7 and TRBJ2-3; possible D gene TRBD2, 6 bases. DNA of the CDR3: TGTGCCAGCAGCCCAACTACGCGGGGAGACACAGATACGCAGTATTTT. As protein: CASSPTTRGDTDTQYF.